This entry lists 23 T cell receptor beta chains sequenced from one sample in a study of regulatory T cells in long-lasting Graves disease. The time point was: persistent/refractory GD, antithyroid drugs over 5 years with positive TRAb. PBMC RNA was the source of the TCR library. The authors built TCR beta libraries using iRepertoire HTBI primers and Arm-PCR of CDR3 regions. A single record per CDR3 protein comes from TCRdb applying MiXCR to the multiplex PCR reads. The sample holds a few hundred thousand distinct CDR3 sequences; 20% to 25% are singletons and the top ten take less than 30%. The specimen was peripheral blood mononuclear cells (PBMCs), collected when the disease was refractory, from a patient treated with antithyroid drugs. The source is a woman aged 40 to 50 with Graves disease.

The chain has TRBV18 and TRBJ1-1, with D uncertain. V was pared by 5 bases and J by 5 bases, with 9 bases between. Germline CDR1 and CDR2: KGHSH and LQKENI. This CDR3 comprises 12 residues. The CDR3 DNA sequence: TGTGCCAGCTCAGGGTTCGGAACTGAAGCTTTCTTT. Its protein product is CASSGFGTEAFF.

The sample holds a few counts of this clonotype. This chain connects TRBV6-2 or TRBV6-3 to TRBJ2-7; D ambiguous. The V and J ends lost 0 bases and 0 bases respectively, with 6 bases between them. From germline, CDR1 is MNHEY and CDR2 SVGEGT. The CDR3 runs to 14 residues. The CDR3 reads CASSYSASSYEQYF. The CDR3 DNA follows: TGTGCCAGCAGTTACTCCGCTTCCTCCTACGAGCAGTACTTC.

As DNA, the CDR3 is TGTGCCACCAGCAGAGATGGGGGCCTGGATTCACCCCTCCACTTT. Amino acid sequence: CATSRDGGLDSPLHF. The chain uses TRBV15 and TRBJ1-6; TRBD1 might be the D (6 bases). CDR3 length: 15 residues. V was shortened by 0 bases and J by 8 bases, with 11 bases between the two germline ends. CDR1 and CDR2 (germline): LNHNV, YYDKDF (reference sequence). Full variable domain (remainder filled in from reference TRBV15 and TRBJ1-6): DAMVIQNPRYQVTQFGKPVTLSCSQTLNHNVMYWYQQKSSQAPKLLFHYYDKDFNNEADTPDNFQSRRPNTSFCFLDIRSPGLGDTAMYLCATSRDGGLDSPLHFGNGTRLTVT.

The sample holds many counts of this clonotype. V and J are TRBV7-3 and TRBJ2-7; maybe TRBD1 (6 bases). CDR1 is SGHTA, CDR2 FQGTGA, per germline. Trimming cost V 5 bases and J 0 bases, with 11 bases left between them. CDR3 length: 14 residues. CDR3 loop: CASSQGPNSYEQYF. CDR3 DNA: TGTGCCAGCAGCCAGGGGCCAAACTCCTACGAGCAGTACTTC. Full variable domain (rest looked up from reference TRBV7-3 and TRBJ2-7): GAGVSQTPSNKVTEKGKYVELRCDPISGHTALYWYRQSLGQGPEFLIYFQGTGAADDSGLPNDRFFAVRPEGSVSTLKIQRTERGDSAVYLCASSQGPNSYEQYFGPGTRLTVT.

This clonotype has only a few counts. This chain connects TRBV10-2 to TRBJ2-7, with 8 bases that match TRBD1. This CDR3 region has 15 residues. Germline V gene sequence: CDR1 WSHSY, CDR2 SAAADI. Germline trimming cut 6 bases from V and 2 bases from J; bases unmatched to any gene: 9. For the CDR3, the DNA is TGCGCCAGCAGAGGTACCGGGACAGGAACCTACGAGCAGTACTTC. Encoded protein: CASRGTGTGTYEQYF.

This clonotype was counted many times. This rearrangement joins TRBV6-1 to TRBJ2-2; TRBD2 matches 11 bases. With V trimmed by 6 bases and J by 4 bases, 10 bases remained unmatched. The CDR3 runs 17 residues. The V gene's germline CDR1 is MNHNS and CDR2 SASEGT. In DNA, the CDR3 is TGTGCCAGCAGGCTTAATAGCGGGAGGGCCGGCACCGGGGAGCTGTTTTTT. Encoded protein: CASRLNSGRAGTGELFF.

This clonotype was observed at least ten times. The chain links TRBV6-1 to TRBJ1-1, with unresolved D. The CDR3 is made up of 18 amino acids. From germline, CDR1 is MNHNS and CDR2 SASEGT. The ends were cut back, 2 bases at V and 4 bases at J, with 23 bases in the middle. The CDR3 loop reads CASSERYYPFGVGTEAFF. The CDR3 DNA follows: TGTGCCAGCAGTGAAAGATACTATCCCTTCGGGGTTGGCACTGAAGCTTTCTTT.

CDR3 DNA: TGTGCCAGCACCCGGGACAGATACTGCGAGCAGTACTTC. Translation gives CASTRDRYCEQYF. The genes are TRBV6-1 and TRBJ2-7; 7 nucleotides align to TRBD1. The CDR3 length is 13 residues. Looked up from germline, CDR1 is MNHNS and CDR2 is SASEGT. Losses at the gene ends were 7 bases for V and 6 bases for J; bases not matched to a gene: 9.

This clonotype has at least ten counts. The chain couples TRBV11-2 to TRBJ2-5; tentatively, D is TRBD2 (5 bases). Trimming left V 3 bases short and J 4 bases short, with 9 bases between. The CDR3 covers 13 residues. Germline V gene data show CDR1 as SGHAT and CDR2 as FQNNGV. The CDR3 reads CASSFSGTETQYF. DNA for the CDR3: TGTGCCAGCAGCTTCAGCGGAACAGAGACCCAGTACTTC. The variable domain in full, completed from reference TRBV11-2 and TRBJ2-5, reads EAGVAQSPRYKIIEKRQSVAFWCNPISGHATLYWYQQILGQGPKLLIQFQNNGVVDDSQLPKDRFSAERLKGVDSTLKIQPAKLEDSAVYLCASSFSGTETQYFGPGTRLLVL.

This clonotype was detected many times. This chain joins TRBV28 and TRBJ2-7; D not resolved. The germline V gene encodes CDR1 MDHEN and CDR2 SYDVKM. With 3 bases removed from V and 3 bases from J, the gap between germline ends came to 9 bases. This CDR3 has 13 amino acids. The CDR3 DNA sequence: TGTGCCAGCAGTTTTGAGATTTACTACGAGCAGTACTTC. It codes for CASSFEIYYEQYF.

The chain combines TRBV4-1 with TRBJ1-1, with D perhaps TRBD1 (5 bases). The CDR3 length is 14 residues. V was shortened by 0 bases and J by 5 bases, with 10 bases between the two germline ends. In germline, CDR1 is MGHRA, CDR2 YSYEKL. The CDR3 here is CASSQDLGGTEAFF. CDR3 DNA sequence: TGCGCCAGCAGCCAAGATTTGGGGGGGACTGAAGCTTTCTTT.

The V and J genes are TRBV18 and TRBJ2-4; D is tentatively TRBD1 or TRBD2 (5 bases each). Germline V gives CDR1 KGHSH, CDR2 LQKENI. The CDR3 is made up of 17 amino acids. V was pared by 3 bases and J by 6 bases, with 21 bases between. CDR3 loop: CASSPPLGVEKGNIQYF. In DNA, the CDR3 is TGTGCCAGCTCACCCCCCTTGGGGGTGGAGAAAGGAAACATTCAGTACTTC.

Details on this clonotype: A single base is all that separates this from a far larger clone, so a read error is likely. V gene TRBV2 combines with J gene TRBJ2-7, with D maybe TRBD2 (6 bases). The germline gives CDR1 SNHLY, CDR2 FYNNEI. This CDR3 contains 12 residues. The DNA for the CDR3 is TGTGCCAGCAGTCCGGAGGGCTACGGGCAGTACTTC. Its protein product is CASSPEGYGQYF.

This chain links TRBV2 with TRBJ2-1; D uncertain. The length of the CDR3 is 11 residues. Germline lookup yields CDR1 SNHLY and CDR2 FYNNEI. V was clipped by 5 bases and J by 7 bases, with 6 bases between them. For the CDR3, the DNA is TGTGCCAGCAGTAGGGCGAATGAGCAGTTCTTC. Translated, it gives CASSRANEQFF.

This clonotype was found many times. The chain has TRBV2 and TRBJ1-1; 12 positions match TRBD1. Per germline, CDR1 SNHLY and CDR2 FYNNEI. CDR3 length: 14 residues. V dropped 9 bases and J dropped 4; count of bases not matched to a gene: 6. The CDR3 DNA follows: TGTGCCAGGGGGACAGGGGGCCGCGGCACTGAAGCTTTCTTT. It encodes CARGTGGRGTEAFF.

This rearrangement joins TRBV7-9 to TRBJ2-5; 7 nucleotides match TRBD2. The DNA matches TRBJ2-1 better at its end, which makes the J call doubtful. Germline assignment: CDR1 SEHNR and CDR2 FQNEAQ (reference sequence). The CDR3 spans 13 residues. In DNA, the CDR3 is TGTGCCAGCAGCTTAGTAGCGGGCAATGAGCAGTTCTTC. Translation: CASSLVAGNEQFF.

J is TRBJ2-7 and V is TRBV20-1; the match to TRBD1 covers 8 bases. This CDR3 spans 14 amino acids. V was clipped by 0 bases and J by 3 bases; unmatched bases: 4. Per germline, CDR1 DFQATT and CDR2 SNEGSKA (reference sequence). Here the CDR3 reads CSARDGRGRYEQYF. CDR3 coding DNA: TGCAGTGCTAGAGATGGCAGGGGGCGCTACGAGCAGTACTTC.

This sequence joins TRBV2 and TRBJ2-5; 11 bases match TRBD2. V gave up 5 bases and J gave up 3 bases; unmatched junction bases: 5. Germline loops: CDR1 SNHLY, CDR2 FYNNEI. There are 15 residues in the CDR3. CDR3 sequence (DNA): TGTGCCAGCAGTCGCCCGACTAGCGGGAAAGAGACCCAGTACTTC. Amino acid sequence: CASSRPTSGKETQYF.

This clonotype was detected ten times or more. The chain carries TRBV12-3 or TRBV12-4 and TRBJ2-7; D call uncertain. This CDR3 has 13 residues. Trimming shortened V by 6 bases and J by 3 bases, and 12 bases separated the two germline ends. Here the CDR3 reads CASRPGRHYEQYF. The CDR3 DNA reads TGTGCCAGCAGACCCGGACGCCACTACGAGCAGTACTTC.

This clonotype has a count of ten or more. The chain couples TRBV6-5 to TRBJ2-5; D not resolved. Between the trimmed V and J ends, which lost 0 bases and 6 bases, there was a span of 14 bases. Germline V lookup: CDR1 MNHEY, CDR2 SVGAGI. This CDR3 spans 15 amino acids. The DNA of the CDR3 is TGTGCCAGCAGTTACTCGTGGGGTTTCGAGAAGACCCAGTACTTC. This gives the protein CASSYSWGFEKTQYF.

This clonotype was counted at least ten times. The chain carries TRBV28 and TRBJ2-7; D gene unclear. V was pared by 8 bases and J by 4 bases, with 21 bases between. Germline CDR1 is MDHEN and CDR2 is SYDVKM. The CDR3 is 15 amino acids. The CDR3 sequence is CASLRWRGSFYEQYF. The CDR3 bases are TGTGCCAGCCTCAGGTGGCGCGGCAGTTTTTACGAGCAGTACTTC.

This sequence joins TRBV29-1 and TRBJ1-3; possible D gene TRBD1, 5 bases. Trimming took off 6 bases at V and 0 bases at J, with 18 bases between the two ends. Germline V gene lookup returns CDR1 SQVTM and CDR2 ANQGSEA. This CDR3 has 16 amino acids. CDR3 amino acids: CSVVEMDIISGNTIYF. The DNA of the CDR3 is TGCAGCGTAGTAGAGATGGACATAATCTCTGGAAACACCATATATTTT.

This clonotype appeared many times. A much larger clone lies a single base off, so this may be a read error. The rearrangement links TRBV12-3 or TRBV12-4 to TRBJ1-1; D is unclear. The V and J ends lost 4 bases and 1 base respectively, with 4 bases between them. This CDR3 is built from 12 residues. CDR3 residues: CASSYRNTEAFF. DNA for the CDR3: TGTGCCAGCAGTTACAGGAACACTGAAGCTTTCTTT.